One sample yielded the 10 T cell receptor beta chains listed below, sequenced in a study of T cell responses to AZD1222 COVID-19 vaccine. Some clones are missing from TCRdb's copy, which holds only in-frame ones; the method was immunoSEQ multiplex PCR. The sample carries more than 150,000 clones, under 95% recorded once. The source material was peripheral blood, sampled 28 days after the second AZD1222 dose. These receptors were collected from an adult who received the AZD1222 COVID-19 vaccine.

A few counts support this clone. The rearrangement links TRBV6-1 to TRBJ2-1; 7 bases line up with TRBD2. The V gene end was trimmed by 2 bases and the J gene end by 7 bases; junction bases not matched to a gene: 8. The germline CDR1 and CDR2 sequences are MNHNS and SASEGT. This CDR3 is built from 15 residues. The DNA for the CDR3 is TGTGCCAGCAGTGAAAATGCGGGAGTTAGGAATGAGCAGTTCTTC. Its protein is CASSENAGVRNEQFF.

The chain has TRBV7-2 and TRBJ1-3; no firm D call. Germline CDR1 is SGHTA and CDR2 is FQGNSA. The V and J ends lost 2 bases and 1 base respectively, with 18 bases between them. The CDR3 consists of 18 residues. CDR3 coding DNA: TGTGCCAGCAGCTTATCTGTGGTGTCAGATTTTTCTGGAAACACCATATATTTT. Its protein is CASSLSVVSDFSGNTIYF.

The genes are TRBV11-1 and TRBJ1-5; D call uncertain. Germline V CDR1 and CDR2: SGHAT, FQDESV (reference sequence). The CDR3 totals 15 residues. Trimming took off 4 bases at V and 6 bases at J, with 16 bases between the two ends. Here the CDR3 reads CASSSNGQVGQPQHF. The CDR3 DNA sequence: TGTGCCAGCAGCTCCAACGGGCAGGTTGGTCAGCCCCAGCATTTT.

The chain carries TRBV28 and TRBJ1-5; D is perhaps TRBD1 (6 bases). This CDR3 comprises 14 residues. Trimming removed 2 bases at V and 5 bases at J, with 10 bases between. The germline gives CDR1 MDHEN, CDR2 SYDVKM. CDR3 coding DNA: TGTGCCAGCAGTTTAGGACAGTTACATCAGCCCCAGCATTTT. It codes for CASSLGQLHQPQHF.

This clone has a single count. The chain couples TRBV7-9 to TRBJ1-4; D remains ambiguous. The CDR3 is 14 residues long. Trimming removed 5 bases at V and 4 bases at J, with 11 bases between. CDR1 is SEHNR, CDR2 FQNEAQ, per germline (reference sequence). This CDR3 reads CASSPAPVNEKLFF. The CDR3 DNA reads as TGTGCCAGCAGCCCGGCCCCGGTTAATGAAAAACTGTTTTTT.

The chain uses TRBV4-1 and TRBJ2-2; 13 bases map to TRBD2. J was trimmed by 5 bases and V by 1 base; bases with no gene match: 4. The germline gives CDR1 MGHRA, CDR2 YSYEKL. CDR3 size: 17 residues. The CDR3 coding sequence is TGCGCCAGCAGCCAAGGAGGACTAGCGGGGGTAACCGGGGAGCTGTTTTTT. The encoded protein is CASSQGGLAGVTGELFF.

The table lists this clone with a count of one. The genes are TRBV7-9 and TRBJ2-7, with D perhaps matching TRBD1 or TRBD2 (5 bases each). Germline V gene sequence: CDR1 SEHNR, CDR2 FQNEAQ (reference sequence). This CDR3 is 14 amino acids long. V lost 0 bases and J 6 bases, leaving 12 bases between the germline ends. CDR3 in DNA: TGTGCCAGCAGCTTAGCGCTGAAGGGGACCGAGCAGTACTTC. Translating it yields CASSLALKGTEQYF.

This sequence joins TRBV5-1 and TRBJ2-1; no clear D gene. Germline V gives CDR1 SGHRS, CDR2 YFSETQ. This CDR3 is built from 13 residues. The V gene lost 0 bases and the J gene lost 5 bases, with 6 bases spanning the gap. Here the CDR3 DNA reads TGCGCCAGCAGCTTGGTTGCCGACAATGAGCAGTTCTTC. This sequence encodes CASSLVADNEQFF.

The chain couples TRBV3-1 (or the pseudogene TRBV3-2) to TRBJ2-3; 9 nucleotides agree with TRBD2. V dropped 3 bases and J dropped 0; count of bases not matched to a gene: 4. The CDR3 covers 16 residues. The germline V gene encodes CDR1 LGHDT and CDR2 YNNKEL (reference sequence). Here the CDR3 reads CASSHLAGTSTDTQYF. In DNA, the CDR3 is TGTGCCAGCAGCCATCTAGCGGGGACTAGCACAGATACGCAGTATTTT.

The rearrangement joins TRBV7-9 to TRBJ2-1, with 12 bases identical to TRBD2. V gave up 2 bases and J gave up 12 bases; unmatched junction bases: 8. Germline CDR1 is SEHNR and CDR2 is FQNEAQ (reference sequence). The CDR3 is made up of 15 amino acids. The CDR3 DNA is TGTGCCAGCAGCTTAAGTGCTAGCGGGGGGGCCTGGCAGTTCTTC. Its translation is CASSLSASGGAWQFF.